This TCR beta chain is from a study of response to subunit inactivated influenza vaccine. One entry per CDR3 protein, called by TCRdb with MiXCR from the RT-PCR reads. The table lists 500,000 or so distinct CDR3 sequences, more than 15% of them singletons. This clonotype was counted between two and nine times. The CDR3 runs 14 residues. Deletions cut 1 base from V and 4 bases from J, with 11 bases between. V is TRBV12-3 or TRBV12-4 and J is TRBJ2-7, with TRBD1 as a possible D gene (6 bases). The receptor was derived from a man aged 50-75 years who received an inactivated influenza vaccine. This material consisted of CD4+ T cells sorted from PBMCs, taken less than 25 months after vaccination. The CDR3 sequence: CASSLEQGRYEQYF. CDR3 nucleotide sequence: TGTGCCAGCAGTTTAGAACAGGGACGTTACGAGCAGTACTTC.